Following are 2 T cell receptor beta chains from one sample sequenced in a study of T cells after yellow fever vaccination. Using its own MiXCR run on the 5' RACE reads, TCRdb lists one record per CDR3 protein. The sample lists about 150,000 distinct CDR3 sequences, 6.2% occurring once. The input for sequencing was CD4+ T cells sorted from PBMCs, taken on the day of the first yellow fever vaccination. Source of these receptors: a man between 18 and 29 years old who received the YFV17D yellow fever vaccine.

This clonotype was picked up a small number of times. The chain links TRBV14 to TRBJ1-2; a weak D match, TRBD1 (5 bases). Germline assignment: CDR1 SGHDN and CDR2 FVKESK. V was shortened by 4 bases and J by 6 bases, with 18 bases between the two germline ends. The CDR3 runs to 15 residues. DNA of the CDR3: TGTGCCAGCAGCCCACGTGTCCGGGACGTCGATGGCTACACCTTC. Its protein is CASSPRVRDVDGYTF.

A word on this clonotype: A much larger clone lies a single base off, so this may be a read error. The genes are TRBV24-1 and TRBJ1-4; D is uncertain. Trimming shortened V by 5 bases and J by 13 bases, and 16 bases separated the two germline ends. CDR3 size: 13 residues. The germline CDR1 and CDR2 sequences are KGHDR and SFDVKD. Written as DNA, the CDR3 is TGTGCCACCAGTGTTGCCCGCGGACGGGTACTGTTTTTT. Amino acids: CATSVARGRVLFF.